These 28 T cell receptor beta chains came from one sample sequenced in a study of OX40 agonist ivuxolimab in advanced cancers. Clones were sequenced by immunoSEQ multiplex PCR, and TCRdb holds only the in-frame ones, with some missing. Among tens of thousands of clones listed, around four fifths were seen once. The specimen comprised CD4+ or CD8+ T cells sorted from blood, sampled in a trial of the OX40 agonist ivuxolimab. The receptors come from an adult with an advanced solid tumor such as melanoma, head and neck, liver or kidney cancer.

CDR3 DNA sequence: TGTGCCAGCAGTTACTCGTCAGGGAATCAGCCCCAGCATTTT. Protein product: CASSYSSGNQPQHF. The chain uses TRBV6-6 and TRBJ1-5; D is possibly TRBD1 (5 bases). Germline V gene data show CDR1 as MNHNY and CDR2 as SVGAGI (reference sequence). This CDR3 is built from 14 residues. Trimming stripped 0 bases from V and 4 bases from J, with 7 bases between.

This clone came up once. The V call is TRBV28, the J call TRBJ1-1, with D perhaps TRBD1 (6 bases). The CDR3 spans 13 residues. Germline lookup yields CDR1 MDHEN and CDR2 SYDVKM. V was shortened by 6 bases and J by 1 base, with 9 bases between the two germline ends. The DNA for the CDR3 is TGTGCCAGCAGGGGACACCCGAACACTGAAGCTTTCTTT. It is translated as CASRGHPNTEAFF.

The genes are TRBV4-1 and TRBJ1-2; perhaps TRBD1 as D (6 bases). Deletions cut 4 bases from V and 5 bases from J, with 11 bases between. The CDR3 totals 13 residues. Germline V gives CDR1 MGHRA, CDR2 YSYEKL. This CDR3 reads CASSPGDTYGYTF. In nucleotides, the CDR3 is TGCGCCAGCAGCCCCGGGGACACGTATGGCTACACCTTC.

Points on this clone: The same CDR3 is also encoded by other DNA sequences in this sample. The chain has TRBV6-5 and TRBJ2-3, with 7 bases fitting TRBD2. V lost 4 bases, J lost 13 bases, and 14 bases stayed unmatched. Germline values: CDR1 MNHEY, CDR2 SVGAGI. The CDR3 sequence is 14 residues long. The CDR3 loop is CASSSGAQAGLKYF. The DNA of the CDR3 is TGTGCCAGCAGTTCCGGGGCCCAAGCGGGGTTGAAGTATTTT.

The chain uses TRBV5-1 and TRBJ2-1, with 9 bases identical to TRBD2. The CDR3 totals 15 residues. Germline CDR1 is SGHRS and CDR2 is YFSETQ. Germline trimming cut 4 bases from V and 12 bases from J; bases unmatched to any gene: 14. Written as DNA, the CDR3 is TGCGCCAGCAGCCCGGACTCGGCGGGGGGGCGGGGGCAGTTCTTC. It codes for CASSPDSAGGRGQFF.

This clone was seen only once. This chain's CDR3 is CASSLEGGKLFF. CDR3 DNA: TGCGCCAGCAGCTTGGAGGGGGGAAAACTGTTTTTT. The chain recombines TRBV5-1 with TRBJ1-4, with D possibly being TRBD1 (6 bases). Germline V gives CDR1 SGHRS, CDR2 YFSETQ. CDR3 length: 12 residues. Trimming stripped 0 bases from V and 10 bases from J, with 7 bases between.

The V call is TRBV29-1, the J call TRBJ1-3; 8 bases fit TRBD1. V gave up 4 bases and J gave up 3 bases; unmatched junction bases: 8. CDR1 is SQVTM, CDR2 ANQGSEA, per germline. This CDR3 region has 15 residues. CDR3: CSVGGQGADGNTIYF. The DNA for the CDR3 is TGCAGCGTTGGGGGTCAGGGGGCTGATGGAAACACCATATATTTT. Together with reference TRBV29-1 and TRBJ1-3, the CDR3 gives the full variable domain: SAVISQKPSRDICQRGTSLTIQCQVDSQVTMMFWYRQQPGQSLTLIATANQGSEATYESGFVIDKFPISRPNLTFSTLTVSNMSPEDSSIYLCSVGGQGADGNTIYFGEGSWLTVV.

Only a few counts were recorded for this clone. This sequence joins TRBV10-1 and TRBJ1-1; a weak D match, TRBD1 (6 bases). From germline, CDR1 is WNHNN and CDR2 SYGVQD (reference sequence). The CDR3 spans 14 residues. Trimming left V 0 bases short and J 5 bases short, with 10 bases between. CDR3 sequence: CASSESGGATEAFF. The CDR3 region has the DNA TGCGCCAGCAGTGAGTCGGGGGGGGCAACTGAAGCTTTCTTT.

CDR3: CASSQDFTSGGADTQYF. In DNA, the CDR3 is TGTGCCAGCAGCCAAGATTTTACTAGCGGGGGAGCAGATACGCAGTATTTT. This chain joins TRBV4-2 and TRBJ2-3; TRBD2 matches at 11 bases. The CDR3 consists of 17 residues. V gave up 0 bases and J gave up 4 bases; unmatched junction bases: 6. Per germline, CDR1 LGHNA and CDR2 YNFKEQ.

V usage is TRBV2 and J usage is TRBJ2-5, with a possible D match to TRBD1 (5 bases). This CDR3 region has 11 residues. Trimming removed 6 bases at V and 3 bases at J, with 5 bases between. The germline CDR1 and CDR2 sequences are SNHLY and FYNNEI. The CDR3 DNA sequence: TGTGCCAGCAGGACAGAAGAGACCCAGTACTTC. This sequence encodes CASRTEETQYF. Filled out from reference TRBV2 and TRBJ2-5, the complete variable domain reads EPEVTQTPSHQVTQMGQEVILRCVPISNHLYFYWYRQILGQKVEFLVSFYNNEISEKSEIFDDQFSVERPDGSNFTLKIRSTKLEDSAMYFCASRTEETQYFGPGTRLLVL.

This sequence joins TRBV11-2 and TRBJ2-1; 14 nucleotides match TRBD2. Losses at the gene ends were 4 bases for V and 4 bases for J; bases not matched to a gene: 3. The CDR3 covers 16 residues. Germline values: CDR1 SGHAT, CDR2 FQNNGV. CDR3 in DNA: TGTGCCAGCAGCTCAGGGACTAGCGGGGGTTACAATGAGCAGTTCTTC. Protein product: CASSSGTSGGYNEQFF.

The chain combines TRBV11-2 with TRBJ2-7; D is possibly TRBD2 (7 bases). Per the germline V gene, CDR1 is SGHAT and CDR2 is FQNNGV. The CDR3 runs 16 residues. V was trimmed by 0 bases and J by 3 bases, leaving 15 bases between them. The CDR3 protein is CASSLEGGEENYEQYF. The CDR3 coding sequence is TGTGCCAGCAGCTTAGAAGGGGGGGAAGAGAACTACGAGCAGTACTTC.

V gene TRBV9 combines with J gene TRBJ2-2, with D possibly being TRBD2 (5 bases). The ends were cut back, 4 bases at V and 1 base at J, with 11 bases in the middle. In germline, CDR1 is SGDLS, CDR2 YYNGEE. The CDR3 is made up of 15 amino acids. CDR3 coding DNA: TGTGCCAGCAGCCCAGAGGGTGGGAACACCGGGGAGCTGTTTTTT. Protein: CASSPEGGNTGELFF.

The chain uses TRBV4-1 and TRBJ2-2; the D gene is possibly TRBD2 (6 bases). Germline V gene sequence: CDR1 MGHRA, CDR2 YSYEKL. The CDR3 loop spans 15 amino acids. V was trimmed by 1 base and J by 9 bases, leaving 15 bases between them. The CDR3 DNA sequence: TGCGCCAGCAGCCAAGTGGGGACTGGTAACAGGGAGCTGTTTTTT. This translates into CASSQVGTGNRELFF.

Only one count was recorded for this clone. V gene TRBV28 combines with J gene TRBJ2-7; D ambiguous. This CDR3 comprises 13 residues. The V gene's germline CDR1 is MDHEN and CDR2 SYDVKM. Trimming cost V 4 bases and J 1 base, with 8 bases left between them. The CDR3 is CASSYRRSYEQYF. CDR3 in DNA: TGTGCCAGCAGTTACCGACGGTCCTACGAGCAGTACTTC.

The chain carries TRBV27 and TRBJ2-7; D is possibly TRBD1 (6 bases). The CDR3 runs 14 residues. Between the trimmed V and J ends, which lost 2 bases and 6 bases, there was a span of 14 bases. CDR1 and CDR2 from the germline V gene are MNHEY and SMNVEV (reference sequence). CDR3 in amino acids: CASSLHTGPGEQYF. The DNA for the CDR3 is TGTGCCAGCAGTTTACATACAGGGCCGGGCGAGCAGTACTTC.

The chain has TRBV6-1 and TRBJ1-2; 11 nucleotides line up with TRBD1. CDR1 is MNHNS and CDR2 is SASEGT in the germline V gene. V shed 4 bases and J 6 bases; nucleotides not matched to a gene: 4. The CDR3 is made up of 14 amino acids. The DNA for the CDR3 is TGTGCCAGCAGTGTCCGGACAGGGGGCCATGGCTACACCTTC. Translating it yields CASSVRTGGHGYTF.

In its sample, this clone was seen a few times. V is TRBV28 and J is TRBJ1-2; weak D call: TRBD1 (6 bases). The CDR3 totals 11 residues. Germline CDR1 reads MDHEN; CDR2 reads SYDVKM. Trimming took off 8 bases at V and 4 bases at J, with 8 bases between the two ends. This chain's CDR3 is CASGQTYGYTF. The CDR3 DNA is TGTGCCAGCGGACAGACCTATGGCTACACCTTC.

The V and J genes are TRBV7-3 and TRBJ2-4; D gene ambiguous. Trimming left V 0 bases short and J 8 bases short, with 8 bases between. The CDR3 extends over 13 amino acids. CDR1 and CDR2 from the germline V gene are SGHTA and FQGTGA. The CDR3 nucleotides read TGTGCCAGCAGCTTAACCCATCAGGACATTCAGTACTTC. Its translation is CASSLTHQDIQYF.

V is TRBV18 and J is TRBJ1-3; D is unclear. The CDR3 covers 15 residues. Germline V gene lookup returns CDR1 KGHSH and CDR2 LQKENI. The V and J ends lost 8 bases and 0 bases respectively, with 14 bases between them. The CDR3 loop is CASRETGYSGNTIYF. Here the CDR3 DNA reads TGTGCCAGCCGAGAGACGGGTTACTCTGGAAACACCATATATTTT.

The CDR3 here is CASSLRQGQPQHF. The CDR3 DNA is TGCGCCAGCAGCCTCCGACAGGGCCAGCCCCAGCATTTT. J is TRBJ1-5 and V is TRBV4-3, with 7 bases fitting TRBD1. Unmatched junction bases numbered 4, after V lost 4 bases and J lost 7 bases. This CDR3 spans 13 amino acids. Germline V gene lookup returns CDR1 LGHNA and CDR2 YSLEER.

V usage is TRBV25-1 and J usage is TRBJ1-6; D is possibly TRBD1 (5 bases). The CDR3 has 14 residues. Germline values: CDR1 MGHDK, CDR2 SYGVNS. The V gene lost 6 bases and the J gene lost 5 bases, with 11 bases spanning the gap. Here the CDR3 reads CASRPSRDNSPLHF. CDR3 bases: TGTGCCAGCAGGCCGAGCAGGGATAATTCACCCCTCCACTTT.

J is TRBJ1-2 and V is TRBV13; 9 nucleotides align to TRBD1. The CDR3 is made up of 16 amino acids. The V gene's germline CDR1 is PRHDT and CDR2 FYEKMQ (reference sequence). The J segment lost 4 bases and the V segment lost 5 bases, leaving 11 bases of the junction unmatched. The CDR3 spells CASSLRDRDRGYGYTF. In nucleotides, the CDR3 is TGTGCCAGCAGCCTCCGGGACAGGGATAGGGGCTATGGCTACACCTTC.

Only a few counts were recorded for this clone. CDR3 sequence: CASSLASRGPYNEQFF. CDR3 bases: TGTGCCAGCAGCTTAGCGTCGCGGGGCCCCTACAATGAGCAGTTCTTC. V usage is TRBV7-2 and J usage is TRBJ2-1, with D maybe TRBD2 (6 bases). Germline CDR1 and CDR2: SGHTA and FQGNSA. Trimming took 0 bases from V and 2 from J, leaving 11 bases between them. CDR3 length: 16 residues. The full variable domain, completed using reference TRBV7-2 and TRBJ2-1, is GAGVSQSPSNKVTEKGKDVELRCDPISGHTALYWYRQSLGQGLEFLIYFQGNSAPDKSGLPSDRFSAERTGGSVSTLTIQRTQQEDSAVYLCASSLASRGPYNEQFFGPGTRLTVL.

Remarks on this clone: As the CDR3 is not closed by the conserved phenylalanine or tryptophan, this likely results from a read error. Because the CDR3's place on the DNA is in doubt, the DNA is left out and the CDR3 is given as listed by TCRdb. V is TRBV28 and J is TRBJ2-7; TRBD2, the table's D call, lacks a check against the DNA. Ends included, the CDR3 has 13 residues. Germline V gives CDR1 MDHEN, CDR2 SYDVKM. This CDR3 is CASSSYLRDSTPI.

The rearrangement links TRBV10-3 to TRBJ1-4; D gene ambiguous. Trimming removed 10 bases at V and 5 bases at J, with 14 bases between. Germline CDR1 reads ENHRY; CDR2 reads SYGVKD. CDR3 length equals 13 residues. The CDR3 DNA reads TGTGCCACCGCAGAGGCCGTCAATGAAAAACTGTTTTTT. Protein sequence: CATAEAVNEKLFF.

This clone was seen more than once but under ten times. V and J are TRBV2 and TRBJ2-3; D remains ambiguous. The CDR3 extends over 13 amino acids. CDR1 and CDR2 (germline): SNHLY, FYNNEI. V was shortened by 8 bases and J by 0 bases, with 9 bases between the two germline ends. The CDR3 region is CASRQDSTDTQYF. The CDR3 region has the DNA TGTGCCAGCCGCCAAGATAGCACAGATACGCAGTATTTT. Drawing the rest from reference TRBV2 and TRBJ2-3, the complete variable domain is EPEVTQTPSHQVTQMGQEVILRCVPISNHLYFYWYRQILGQKVEFLVSFYNNEISEKSEIFDDQFSVERPDGSNFTLKIRSTKLEDSAMYFCASRQDSTDTQYFGPGTRLTVL.

The V and J genes are TRBV19 and TRBJ2-7; D ambiguous. Trimming took off 3 bases at V and 1 base at J, with 7 bases between the two ends. Germline V gene lookup returns CDR1 LNHDA and CDR2 SQIVND (reference sequence). The CDR3 covers 13 residues. The CDR3 sequence is CASSISASYEQYF. The DNA of the CDR3 is TGTGCCAGTAGTATTTCCGCTTCCTACGAGCAGTACTTC. The variable domain in full, with the rest retrieved from reference TRBV19 and TRBJ2-7, is DGGITQSPKYLFRKEGQNVTLSCEQNLNHDAMYWYRQDPGQGLRLIYYSQIVNDFQKGDIAEGYSVSREKKESFPLTVTSAQKNPTAFYLCASSISASYEQYFGPGTRLTVT.